The clone carrying this TCR beta chain has a count of ten or more. Its cognate antigen is unknown. Sorting was used to obtain naive CD8 T cells (CD8+CD4-CCR7+CD45RA+). This sample is part of a study of molecular identifiers for immune sequencing clone quantification. General study findings and limits: Jurkat TCR RNA spiked in from one cell could reportedly be detected among around 920,000 naive cells. The study found clones above 20 RNA copies held over 97% of effector molecules and under 1% in naive cells.

MiXCR, run by TCRdb on the PCR reads, gives a single entry per CDR3 protein. The data hold approximately 40,000 distinct CDR3 sequences, with approximately 17% observed a single time. This clonotype was sampled from a human donor in good health. Some libraries in this study had Jurkat cell RNA spiked in. The sequenced sample was naive CD8+ T cells from blood, with Jurkat cell RNA spiked in. Subset noted: FACS-sorted CD8+CD4-CCR7+CD45RA+ naive T cells.

The CDR3 bases are TGTGCCAGCAGCCGATACCCAACAGTACAAGAGACCCAGTACTTC. Its protein is CASSRYPTVQETQYF. V is TRBV7-9 and J is TRBJ2-5; D not resolved. CDR1 and CDR2 (germline): SEHNR, FQNEAQ (reference sequence). With 5 bases removed from V and 2 bases from J, the gap between germline ends came to 15 bases. The CDR3 is made up of 15 amino acids.